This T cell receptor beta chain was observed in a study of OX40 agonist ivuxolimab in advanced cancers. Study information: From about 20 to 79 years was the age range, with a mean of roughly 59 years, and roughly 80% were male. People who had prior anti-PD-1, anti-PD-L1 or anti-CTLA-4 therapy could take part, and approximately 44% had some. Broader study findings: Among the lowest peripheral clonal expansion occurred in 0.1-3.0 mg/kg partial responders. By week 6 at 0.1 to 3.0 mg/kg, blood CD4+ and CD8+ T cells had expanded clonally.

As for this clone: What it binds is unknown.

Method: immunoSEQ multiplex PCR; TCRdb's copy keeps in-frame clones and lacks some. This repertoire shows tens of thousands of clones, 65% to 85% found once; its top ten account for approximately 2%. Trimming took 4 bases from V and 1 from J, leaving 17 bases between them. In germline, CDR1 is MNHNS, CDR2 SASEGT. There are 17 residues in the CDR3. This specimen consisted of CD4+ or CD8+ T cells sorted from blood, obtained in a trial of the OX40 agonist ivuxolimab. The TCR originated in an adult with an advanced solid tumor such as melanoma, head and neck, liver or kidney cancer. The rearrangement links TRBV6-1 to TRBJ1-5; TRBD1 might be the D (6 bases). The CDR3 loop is CASSGPRRGVSNQPQHF. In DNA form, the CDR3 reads TGTGCCAGCAGTGGGCCTCGCAGGGGAGTGAGCAATCAGCCCCAGCATTTT.